What follows are 19 T cell receptor beta chains derived from one specimen sequenced in a study of HIV-infected children after antiretroviral therapy interruption. Unique molecular identifiers were included in an RNA-based 3' RACE TCR library. TCRdb re-called the 3' RACE reads through MiXCR, storing one row per CDR3 protein. The sample consists of about 83,000 distinct CDR3 sequences, around 6.9% of them appearing once. Treatment specified: PENTA 11 planned treatment interruption arm or continuous ART arm. Source: CD45RA+ CD4+ T cells from PBMCs, pooled from several time points, taken from a donor given antiretroviral therapy, either interrupted or continuous. Subset indicated: naive CD4+ CD45RA+ CD45RO- T cells. The receptors were sampled from a pool of human donors with HIV.

This clonotype was picked up many times. J is TRBJ1-5 and V is TRBV20-1, with D possibly TRBD1 on 5 matching bases. The CDR3 sequence is 13 residues long. CDR1 and CDR2 from the germline V gene are DFQATT and SNEGSKA (reference sequence). With 5 bases removed from V and 0 bases from J, the gap between germline ends came to 8 bases. The CDR3 loop is CSAGGYSNQPQHF. CDR3 DNA: TGCAGTGCTGGGGGGTATAGCAATCAGCCCCAGCATTTT.

This clonotype was seen many times. The J gene is TRBJ2-7, the V gene TRBV12-2; TRBD2, the table's D call, lacks a check against the DNA. TRBV12-2 represents a pseudogene. CDR3 length equals 15 residues. CDR3 loop: CASPCGSGRHYEQYF. CDR3 nucleotides: TGTGCAAGTCCCTGCGGGAGCGGGAGGCACTACGAGCAGTACTTC.

This clonotype was counted only a few times. J is TRBJ1-5 and V is TRBV7-2; 9 nucleotides match TRBD1. The CDR3 covers 16 residues. With V trimmed by 1 base and J by 6 bases, 7 bases remained unmatched. The germline gives CDR1 SGHTA, CDR2 FQGNSA. The CDR3 DNA follows: TGTGCCAGCAGCTTAGATCGGGGACAGGGCTCTCAGCCCCAGCATTTT. Its protein is CASSLDRGQGSQPQHF. The complete variable domain, with remaining parts taken from reference TRBV7-2 and TRBJ1-5, reads GAGVSQSPSNKVTEKGKDVELRCDPISGHTALYWYRQSLGQGLEFLIYFQGNSAPDKSGLPSDRFSAERTGGSVSTLTIQRTQQEDSAVYLCASSLDRGQGSQPQHFGDGTRLSIL.

This clonotype was found many times. This chain uses TRBV15 with TRBJ2-1; the D is unclear. CDR3 length: 15 amino acids. CDR1 and CDR2 (germline): LNHNV, YYDKDF (reference sequence). With 0 bases removed from V and 4 bases from J, the gap between germline ends came to 10 bases. The CDR3 coding sequence is TGTGCCACCAGCAGAGACCCCGGCCGGTACAATGAGCAGTTCTTC. This translates into CATSRDPGRYNEQFF.

This clonotype occurred a few times. CDR3 DNA sequence: TGTGCCAGTAACCCGGGACAGGGGCGCACAGATACGCAGTATTTT. It translates to CASNPGQGRTDTQYF. This chain connects TRBV19 to TRBJ2-3; 10 bases are a match to TRBD1. Trimming cost V 7 bases and J 1 base; bases outside gene matches: 5. The CDR3 runs to 15 residues. The V gene's germline CDR1 is LNHDA and CDR2 SQIVND (reference sequence).

This clonotype occurred many times. This sequence joins TRBV13 and TRBJ1-4, with D perhaps matching TRBD1 (5 bases). With 2 bases removed from V and 8 bases from J, the gap between germline ends came to 15 bases. CDR3 length: 15 residues. CDR1 PRHDT and CDR2 FYEKMQ come from the germline V gene (reference sequence). The CDR3 DNA is TGTGCCAGCAGCTTACAAGGCCAGGGTAGGGAAAAACTGTTTTTT. Protein sequence: CASSLQGQGREKLFF.

Ten or more counts support this clonotype. V and J are TRBV7-2 and TRBJ2-6; D is undetermined. The V gene lost 8 bases and the J gene lost 0 bases, with 8 bases spanning the gap. Germline V gene sequence: CDR1 SGHTA, CDR2 FQGNSA. The CDR3 runs to 14 residues. The CDR3 DNA is TGTGCCAGCGGTCGGAACTCTGGGGCCAACGTCCTGACTTTC. Translating it yields CASGRNSGANVLTF.

The rearrangement links TRBV10-3 to TRBJ1-4, with D perhaps TRBD1 (6 bases). The germline gives CDR1 ENHRY, CDR2 SYGVKD. The CDR3 is made up of 13 amino acids. V lost 10 bases and J lost 8, with 17 bases in between. As DNA, the CDR3 is TGTGCCAGCCGGAAGGGGGAAGGAGAAAAACTGTTTTTT. Translation: CASRKGEGEKLFF.

This clonotype appeared many times. One end of the junction fails to match germline, which may point to a read error. The chain couples TRBV4-1 to TRBJ2-3, with 7 bases matching TRBD2. The CDR3 spans 17 residues. Germline V gene sequence: CDR1 MGHRA, CDR2 YSYEKL. CDR3 loop: CASSLLSDWGGAETLYF. In nucleotides, the CDR3 is TGTGCCAGCAGCCTCCTTTCCGACTGGGGGGGTGCAGAAACGCTGTATTTT.

This chain links TRBV20-1 with TRBJ1-4; 7 bases line up with TRBD1. Germline V gives CDR1 DFQATT, CDR2 SNEGSKA (reference sequence). J was trimmed by 6 bases and V by 5 bases; bases with no gene match: 9. The CDR3 consists of 14 residues. CDR3 sequence: CSARGGQLDEKLFF. CDR3 coding DNA: TGCAGTGCTCGAGGGGGACAGCTCGATGAAAAACTGTTTTTT.

This clonotype appeared many times. V gene TRBV12-3 or TRBV12-4 combines with J gene TRBJ2-1, with 14 bases aligning to TRBD2. The trim removed 5 bases at V and 8 bases at J, leaving 5 bases unmatched. The length of the CDR3 is 15 residues. The CDR3 is CASSPTGLAGDEQFF. As DNA, the CDR3 is TGTGCCAGCAGTCCCACGGGACTAGCGGGAGATGAGCAGTTCTTC.

This clonotype was seen repeatedly, ten times or more. The chain uses TRBV29-1 and TRBJ2-1; 8 bases are a match to TRBD2. The CDR3 has 15 amino acids. The germline gives CDR1 SQVTM, CDR2 ANQGSEA. V lost 5 bases and J lost 0; bases outside the gene matches: 6. CDR3 nucleotides: TGCAGCGTTCAGGGTAGCGGGGCCTCCTACAATGAGCAGTTCTTC. Protein product: CSVQGSGASYNEQFF.

In its sample, this clonotype was seen many times. The chain recombines TRBV7-9 with TRBJ2-3; a weak D match, TRBD2 (6 bases). CDR1 and CDR2 from the germline V gene are SEHNR and FQNEAQ (reference sequence). The CDR3 is 15 residues long. Trimming took off 4 bases at V and 2 bases at J, with 13 bases between the two ends. The CDR3 reads CASSSYGGTTDTQYF. The DNA of the CDR3 is TGTGCCAGCAGCTCATATGGGGGGACCACAGATACGCAGTATTTT. The full variable domain, with the rest looked up from reference TRBV7-9 and TRBJ2-3, is DTGVSQNPRHKITKRGQNVTFRCDPISEHNRLYWYRQTLGQGPEFLTYFQNEAQLEKSRLLSDRFSAERPKGSFSTLEIQRTEQGDSAMYLCASSSYGGTTDTQYFGPGTRLTVL.

This clonotype turned up a few times. V is TRBV10-1 and J is TRBJ2-3; D is possibly TRBD2 (6 bases). Trimming stripped 3 bases from V and 2 bases from J, with 12 bases between. This CDR3 comprises 15 residues. CDR1 and CDR2 (germline): WNHNN, SYGVQD (reference sequence). This chain's CDR3 is CASSDSADYTDTQYF. In nucleotides, the CDR3 is TGCGCCAGCAGTGATTCGGCGGACTACACAGATACGCAGTATTTT.

The sample holds many counts of this clonotype. The chain employs TRBV9 and TRBJ2-1; possible D gene TRBD2, 5 bases. The CDR3 is made up of 13 amino acids. V lost 4 bases to trimming and J lost 8 bases, with 13 bases between them. In germline, CDR1 is SGDLS, CDR2 YYNGEE. Written as DNA, the CDR3 is TGTGCCAGCAGCATCGGGGTTGTCGATGAGCAGTTCTTC. This codes for CASSIGVVDEQFF.

This clonotype was seen many times. V is TRBV6-1 and J is TRBJ1-1; D is undetermined. This CDR3 has 14 amino acids. Germline V gene sequence: CDR1 MNHNS, CDR2 SASEGT. Between the trimmed V and J ends, which lost 7 bases and 3 bases, there was a span of 15 bases. The CDR3 nucleotides read TGTGCCAGCAAGGAGGCGCCAGGATACACTGAAGCTTTCTTT. This encodes CASKEAPGYTEAFF.

In its sample, this clonotype was seen many times. The V gene is TRBV29-1, the J gene TRBJ1-1; D uncertain. V lost 5 bases to trimming and J lost 0 bases, with 10 bases between them. CDR3 size: 13 residues. Germline assignment: CDR1 SQVTM and CDR2 ANQGSEA. The chain's CDR3 is CSVLRVLNTEAFF. The CDR3 coding sequence is TGCAGCGTTTTGCGAGTATTGAACACTGAAGCTTTCTTT.

This clonotype was recorded a few times. The chain joins TRBV29-1 to TRBJ1-5, with D possibly matching TRBD1 (6 bases). Germline-derived CDR1 and CDR2 are SQVTM and ANQGSEA. V was clipped by 8 bases and J by 3 bases, with 11 bases between them. This CDR3 has 12 residues. The CDR3 reads CSLRGTNQPQHF. DNA for the CDR3: TGCAGCCTCAGGGGCACCAATCAGCCCCAGCATTTT.

This clonotype was observed at least ten times. V usage is TRBV3-1 and J usage is TRBJ2-2; no reliable D call. The CDR3 spans 13 residues. The V and J ends lost 6 bases and 1 base respectively, with 6 bases between them. Germline V CDR1 and CDR2: LGHDT, YNNKEL (reference sequence). This CDR3 reads CASRLRNTGELFF. CDR3 DNA sequence: TGTGCCAGCAGACTACGGAACACCGGGGAGCTGTTTTTT.